A single sample is the source of the 21 T cell receptor beta chains below, sequenced in a study of immune evolution from preneoplasia to lung adenocarcinoma. Sequencing used immunoSEQ multiplex PCR; TCRdb keeps in-frame clones, though not all of them. The table shows about 5,100 clones, with 70% to 85% occurring only once. The sample comprised FFPE minimally invasive lung adenocarcinoma tissue. Source of these receptors: a person aged 45 to 69 with lung adenocarcinoma.

In its sample, this clone was seen a few times. This rearrangement joins TRBV27 to TRBJ2-4; 8 bases are a match to TRBD2. The CDR3 is 17 residues long. Germline trimming cut 4 bases from V and 3 bases from J; bases unmatched to any gene: 11. Germline V gene sequence: CDR1 MNHEY, CDR2 SMNVEV (reference sequence). In nucleotides, the CDR3 is TGTGCCAGCAGTTCCCCGGGGGGGCCTAGCGTCAAAAACATTCAGTACTTC. Protein: CASSSPGGPSVKNIQYF.

V is TRBV27 and J is TRBJ2-7, with D possibly called TRBD1 or TRBD2 (5 bases each). This CDR3 is 14 amino acids long. Germline V CDR1 and CDR2: MNHEY, SMNVEV (reference sequence). Trimming cost V 4 bases and J 5 bases, with 15 bases left between them. The CDR3 nucleotides read TGTGCCAGCAGTTCTCCCGGGGCGCCCCACGAGCAGTACTTC. Amino acid sequence: CASSSPGAPHEQYF.

This clone was seen only once. The rearrangement uses TRBV30 and TRBJ2-5, with a tentative D call TRBD1 (7 bases). In germline, CDR1 is GTSNPN, CDR2 SVGIG (reference sequence). CDR3 length equals 14 residues. The germline V and J ends were trimmed by 1 base and 4 bases, with 13 bases remaining between them. CDR3 nucleotide sequence: TGTGCCTGGAGTGGGGGGGCAGGGGGAGAGACCCAGTACTTC. It codes for CAWSGGAGGETQYF.

This rearrangement joins TRBV15 to TRBJ2-5; 10 bases fit TRBD2. This CDR3 is built from 16 residues. In germline, CDR1 is LNHNV, CDR2 YYDKDF (reference sequence). The ends lost 3 bases at V and 1 base at J; junction bases unmatched: 5. The CDR3 bases are TGTGCCACCAGCAGTGATAGCGGGGGGCTCCAAGAGACCCAGTACTTC. As protein: CATSSDSGGLQETQYF.

This clone was observed a handful of times. The chain is built from TRBV15 and TRBJ1-5; D might be TRBD1 (5 bases). V lost 0 bases and J lost 1, with 16 bases in between. Germline V gene lookup returns CDR1 LNHNV and CDR2 YYDKDF (reference sequence). The CDR3 runs to 18 residues. The CDR3 reads CATSRDASRGLSNQPQHF. CDR3 nucleotides: TGTGCCACCAGCAGAGATGCAAGTAGGGGATTGAGCAATCAGCCCCAGCATTTT.

The V call is TRBV7-2, the J call TRBJ2-2, with TRBD2 matching 8 bases. The V gene end was trimmed by 0 bases and the J gene end by 6 bases; junction bases not matched to a gene: 6. The CDR3 extends over 16 amino acids. CDR1 and CDR2 (germline): SGHTA, FQGNSA. The CDR3 bases are TGTGCCAGCAGCTTAGCTAGCGGGAACTCCCCCGGGGAGCTGTTTTTT. Translation: CASSLASGNSPGELFF.

The J gene is TRBJ2-7, the V gene TRBV30; D uncertain. V was trimmed by 4 bases and J by 3 bases, leaving 7 bases between them. This CDR3 has 11 amino acids. Germline V gives CDR1 GTSNPN, CDR2 SVGIG (reference sequence). The CDR3: CAWKRNYEQYF. The CDR3 nucleotides are TGTGCCTGGAAACGTAACTACGAGCAGTACTTC.

The gene calls are TRBV19 and TRBJ1-5, with D possibly matching TRBD1 (5 bases). The CDR3 has 13 amino acids. The V and J ends lost 8 bases and 4 bases respectively, with 12 bases between them. CDR1 LNHDA and CDR2 SQIVND come from the germline V gene (reference sequence). CDR3: CASVRDGNQPQHF. DNA for the CDR3: TGTGCCAGTGTCCGGGACGGTAATCAGCCCCAGCATTTT.

The V gene is TRBV5-4, the J gene TRBJ2-5; 7 nucleotides line up with TRBD1. J gave up 2 bases and V 6 bases, and 7 bases lay outside the gene matches. This CDR3 has 14 amino acids. Germline V gene sequence: CDR1 SGHNT, CDR2 YYREEE (reference sequence). The CDR3 is CASKPRGQQETQYF. CDR3 DNA sequence: TGTGCCAGCAAACCGAGGGGGCAACAAGAGACCCAGTACTTC.

The chain employs TRBV6-6 and TRBJ2-7; 9 nucleotides agree with TRBD2. The trim removed 8 bases at V and 0 bases at J, leaving 8 bases unmatched. The CDR3 has 15 amino acids. Germline values: CDR1 MNHNY, CDR2 SVGAGI (reference sequence). This chain's CDR3 is CASLLAGMYSYEQYF. DNA of the CDR3: TGTGCCAGCCTCCTAGCGGGAATGTACTCCTACGAGCAGTACTTC.

This chain connects TRBV6-5 to TRBJ2-7; TRBD2 is a possible D gene (6 bases). The CDR3 is made up of 16 amino acids. The V end was cut by 0 bases, the J end by 2 bases, with 14 bases between. Germline V gene data show CDR1 as MNHEY and CDR2 as SVGAGI. The CDR3 sequence is CASSYSAGLKAYEQYF. The CDR3 nucleotides read TGTGCCAGCAGTTACTCGGCAGGACTAAAGGCCTACGAGCAGTACTTC.

This clone was detected a few times. The chain recombines TRBV6-6 with TRBJ2-3; perhaps TRBD1 as D (6 bases). The length of the CDR3 is 13 residues. V lost 7 bases, J lost 2 bases, and 10 bases lay in between. Germline assignment: CDR1 MNHNY and CDR2 SVGAGI (reference sequence). The CDR3 DNA sequence: TGTGCCAGCACTGACAGGAACACAGATACGCAGTATTTT. Its translation is CASTDRNTDTQYF.

The chain links TRBV21-1 to TRBJ1-2. TRBV21-1 is assigned pseudogene status. This CDR3 comprises 14 residues. CDR3 sequence: CASSKFGGNYGYTF. For the CDR3, the DNA is TGTGCCAGCAGCAAATTTGGGGGAAACTATGGCTACACCTTC.

The chain carries TRBV6-1 and TRBJ1-1, with D tentatively TRBD1 (6 bases). Looked up from germline, CDR1 is MNHNS and CDR2 is SASEGT. CDR3 length: 13 residues. V was clipped by 8 bases and J by 3 bases, with 13 bases between them. The CDR3 DNA reads TGTGCCAGCGGATGGACAGTGGACACTGAAGCTTTCTTT. Translation: CASGWTVDTEAFF.

In this sample, this clone turned up a few times. The chain carries TRBV29-1 and TRBJ2-7; 10 bases align to TRBD1. The CDR3 sequence is 14 residues long. With 7 bases clipped from V and 6 bases from J, the junction kept 12 bases outside the gene matches. Germline CDR1 SQVTM, CDR2 ANQGSEA. The CDR3 region is CSALSGTGVGEQYF. The CDR3 nucleotides read TGCAGCGCCCTGTCCGGGACAGGGGTGGGCGAGCAGTACTTC.

This clone was seen more than once but under ten times. V gene TRBV6-1 combines with J gene TRBJ1-1; tentatively, D is TRBD1 (5 bases). This CDR3 is 14 amino acids long. Per the germline V gene, CDR1 is MNHNS and CDR2 is SASEGT. Trimming left V 6 bases short and J 4 bases short, with 15 bases between. The CDR3 is CASRRDDGGTEAFF. CDR3 coding DNA: TGTGCCAGCAGAAGGGACGACGGGGGCACTGAAGCTTTCTTT.

The CDR3 nucleotides read TGTGCCAGCAGTTCTATCATGCAGGGGGCATATGAGCAGTTCTTC. It is translated as CASSSIMQGAYEQFF. The chain recombines TRBV27 with TRBJ2-1, with 8 bases that match TRBD1. The CDR3 is 15 residues long. J lost 8 bases, V lost 4 bases, and 10 bases had no gene match. Germline assignment: CDR1 MNHEY and CDR2 SMNVEV (reference sequence).

Details on this clone: Other DNA variants within this sample encode the same CDR3. This sequence joins TRBV2 and TRBJ1-1; D not certain. Trimming stripped 1 base from V and 3 bases from J, with 9 bases between. This CDR3 region has 14 residues. The germline CDR1 and CDR2 sequences are SNHLY and FYNNEI. CDR3 sequence: CASSEDRRDTEAFF. The CDR3 region has the DNA TGTGCCAGCAGTGAAGACCGAAGGGACACTGAAGCTTTCTTT.

This clone was picked up a small number of times. The chain uses TRBV7-9 and TRBJ2-6, with D possibly TRBD2 on 5 matching bases. The length of the CDR3 is 15 residues. The germline V gene has CDR1 SEHNR and CDR2 FQNEAQ (reference sequence). Between the trimmed V and J ends, which lost 4 bases and 1 base, there was a span of 8 bases. In nucleotides, the CDR3 is TGTGCCAGCAGCTCGGGGTTATCTGGGGCCAACGTCCTGACTTTC. This gives the protein CASSSGLSGANVLTF.

The CDR3 is CAWSLRGRGYGYTF. CDR3 nucleotides: TGTGCCTGGAGTCTCAGGGGAAGAGGTTATGGCTACACCTTC. The chain combines TRBV30 with TRBJ1-2; TRBD1 is a possible D gene (6 bases). Germline V gives CDR1 GTSNPN, CDR2 SVGIG (reference sequence). V was trimmed by 2 bases and J by 5 bases, leaving 15 bases between them. The CDR3 length is 14 residues.

This clone was detected a few times. The CDR3 region is CASSTQTGAVEAFF. The CDR3 bases are TGTGCCAGTAGTACACAGACCGGAGCTGTAGAAGCTTTCTTT. V and J are TRBV19 and TRBJ1-1; D not resolved. The CDR3 is made up of 14 amino acids. CDR1 is LNHDA and CDR2 is SQIVND in the germline V gene (reference sequence). Trimming pared 4 bases from V and 8 bases from J, leaving 17 bases between. The full variable domain, rest sourced from reference TRBV19 and TRBJ1-1, is DGGITQSPKYLFRKEGQNVTLSCEQNLNHDAMYWYRQDPGQGLRLIYYSQIVNDFQKGDIAEGYSVSREKKESFPLTVTSAQKNPTAFYLCASSTQTGAVEAFFGQGTRLTVV.